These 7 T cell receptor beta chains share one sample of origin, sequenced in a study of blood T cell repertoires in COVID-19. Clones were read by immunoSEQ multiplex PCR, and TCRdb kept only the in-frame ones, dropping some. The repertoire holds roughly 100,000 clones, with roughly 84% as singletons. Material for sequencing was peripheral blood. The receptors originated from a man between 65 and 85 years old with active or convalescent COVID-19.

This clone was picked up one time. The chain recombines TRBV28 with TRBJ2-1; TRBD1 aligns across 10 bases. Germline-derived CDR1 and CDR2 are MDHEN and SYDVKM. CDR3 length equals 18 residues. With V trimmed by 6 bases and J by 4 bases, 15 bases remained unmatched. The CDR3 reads CASSQRPGTGVGYNEQFF. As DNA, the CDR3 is TGTGCCAGCAGCCAGCGTCCCGGGACAGGGGTGGGATACAATGAGCAGTTCTTC. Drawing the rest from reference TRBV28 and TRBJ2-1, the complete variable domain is DVKVTQSSRYLVKRTGEKVFLECVQDMDHENMFWYRQDPGLGLRLIYFSYDVKMKEKGDIPEGYSVSREKKERFSLILESASTNQTSMYLCASSQRPGTGVGYNEQFFGPGTRLTVL.

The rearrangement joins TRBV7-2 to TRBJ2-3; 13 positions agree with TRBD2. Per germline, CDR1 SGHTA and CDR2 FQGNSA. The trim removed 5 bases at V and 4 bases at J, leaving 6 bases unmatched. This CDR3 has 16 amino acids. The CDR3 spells CASSPRLAGGSDTQYF. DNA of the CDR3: TGTGCCAGCAGCCCCAGACTAGCGGGGGGATCAGATACGCAGTATTTT.

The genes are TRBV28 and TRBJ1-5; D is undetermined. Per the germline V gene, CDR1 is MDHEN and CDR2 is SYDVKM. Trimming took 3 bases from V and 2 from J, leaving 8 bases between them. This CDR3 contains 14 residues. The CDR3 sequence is CASSFVAGNQPQHF. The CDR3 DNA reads TGTGCCAGCAGTTTTGTGGCTGGCAATCAGCCCCAGCATTTT.

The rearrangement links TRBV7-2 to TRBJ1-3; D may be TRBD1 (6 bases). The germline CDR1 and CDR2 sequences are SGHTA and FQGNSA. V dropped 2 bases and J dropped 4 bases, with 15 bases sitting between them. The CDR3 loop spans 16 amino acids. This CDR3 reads CASSLQGRVSGNTIYF. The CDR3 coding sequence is TGTGCCAGCAGCTTACAGGGGAGGGTGTCCGGAAACACCATATATTTT.

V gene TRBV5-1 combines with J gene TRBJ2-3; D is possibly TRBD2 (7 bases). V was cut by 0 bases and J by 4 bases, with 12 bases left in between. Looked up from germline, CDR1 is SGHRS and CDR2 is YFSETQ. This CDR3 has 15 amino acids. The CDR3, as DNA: TGCGCCAGCAGCTTGGCCGCGGGGGCCTCAGATACGCAGTATTTT. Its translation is CASSLAAGASDTQYF.

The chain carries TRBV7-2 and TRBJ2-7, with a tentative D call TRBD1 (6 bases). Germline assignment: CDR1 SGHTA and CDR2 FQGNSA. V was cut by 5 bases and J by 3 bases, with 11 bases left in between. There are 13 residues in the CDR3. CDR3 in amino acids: CASSRGQIYEQYF. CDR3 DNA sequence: TGTGCCAGCAGCCGCGGACAGATCTACGAGCAGTACTTC. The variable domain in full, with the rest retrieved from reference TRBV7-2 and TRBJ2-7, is GAGVSQSPSNKVTEKGKDVELRCDPISGHTALYWYRQSLGQGLEFLIYFQGNSAPDKSGLPSDRFSAERTGGSVSTLTIQRTQQEDSAVYLCASSRGQIYEQYFGPGTRLTVT.

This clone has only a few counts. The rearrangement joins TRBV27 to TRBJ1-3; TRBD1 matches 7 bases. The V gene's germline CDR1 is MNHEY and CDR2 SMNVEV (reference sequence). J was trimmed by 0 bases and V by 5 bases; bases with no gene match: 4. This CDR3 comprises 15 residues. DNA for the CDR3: TGTGCCAGCAGTCCCAGGGGGGACTCTGGAAACACCATATATTTT. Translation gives CASSPRGDSGNTIYF.